Listed here are 10 T cell receptor beta chains from one sample, sequenced in a study of molecular identifiers for immune sequencing clone quantification. TCRdb called the PCR reads again in MiXCR, with one record for every CDR3 protein. The sample has about 65,000 distinct CDR3 sequences; 15% to 20% are singletons. Sequenced sample: naive CD8+ T cells from blood, with Jurkat cell RNA spiked in. As to subset: FACS-sorted CD8+CD4-CCR7+CD45RA+ naive T cells. The receptors shown here come from a human donor in good health. Some libraries in this study had Jurkat cell RNA spiked in.

There are many counts of this clonotype. V and J are TRBV6-2 or TRBV6-3 and TRBJ2-6; perhaps D is TRBD1 or TRBD2 (5 bases each). The CDR3 spans 16 residues. Germline-derived CDR1 and CDR2 are MNHEY and SVGEGT. V gave up 8 bases and J gave up 3 bases, with 17 bases separating them. Here the CDR3 reads CASYESSGLGANVLTF. The CDR3 DNA sequence: TGTGCCAGCTATGAAAGTTCGGGGCTTGGGGCCAACGTCCTGACTTTC.

As concerns this clonotype: A clone one base away is much larger, so this may be a read error. The chain has TRBV7-3 and TRBJ1-1; 7 bases are a match to TRBD1. The junction had 10 bases not matched to a gene; V was cut back by 8 bases and J by 7 bases. Germline assignment: CDR1 SGHTA and CDR2 FQGTGA. This CDR3 has 13 amino acids. CDR3 sequence: CASGFPGTVEAFF. Here the CDR3 DNA reads TGTGCCAGCGGGTTTCCCGGGACAGTTGAAGCTTTCTTT.

This clonotype came up a few times. This rearrangement joins TRBV6-2 or TRBV6-3 to TRBJ2-5; no definite D call. The V end lost 3 bases, the J end lost 5 bases, and 10 bases lay between the germline ends. Germline V CDR1 and CDR2: MNHEY, SVGEGT. The CDR3 spans 13 residues. The CDR3 is CASSYPRLETQYF. DNA of the CDR3: TGTGCCAGCAGTTATCCCCGGCTGGAGACCCAGTACTTC.

The table lists this clonotype with many counts. V usage is TRBV13 and J usage is TRBJ2-2; TRBD1 or TRBD2 may be the D gene (5 bases each). Germline V gives CDR1 PRHDT, CDR2 FYEKMQ (reference sequence). This CDR3 comprises 16 residues. V dropped 2 bases and J dropped 4 bases, with 14 bases sitting between them. Here the CDR3 reads CASSLKGVGVTGELFF. CDR3 coding DNA: TGTGCCAGCAGCTTAAAGGGAGTAGGGGTCACCGGGGAGCTGTTTTTT.

This clonotype was seen repeatedly, ten times or more. V is TRBV11-2 and J is TRBJ2-3; 8 nucleotides agree with TRBD2. The CDR3 is 12 residues long. Germline CDR1 and CDR2: SGHAT and FQNNGV. V trimming: 6 bases; J trimming: 8 bases; junction bases outside the gene matches: 4. The CDR3 DNA reads TGTGCCAGCAGTAGCGGGATGGCTACGCAGTATTTT. This translates into CASSSGMATQYF.

Remarks on this clonotype: A much larger clonotype is one base distant, so this may be a read error. The V and J genes are TRBV27 and TRBJ2-7, with D perhaps TRBD1 or TRBD2 (6 bases each). The V gene's germline CDR1 is MNHEY and CDR2 SMNVEV (reference sequence). The CDR3 spans 15 residues. CDR3 nucleotides: TGTGCCGGCAGTTTGTCGGCCGGGGGACACTACGAGCAGTACTTC. Translated: CAGSLSAGGHYEQYF.

Note on this clonotype: A much larger clone lies a single base off, so this may be a read error. V and J are TRBV12-3 or TRBV12-4 and TRBJ2-1; 8 nucleotides align to TRBD2. This CDR3 has 17 amino acids. V shed 4 bases and J 8 bases; nucleotides not matched to a gene: 16. CDR3 region: CASSSMGAGGSSYEQFF. For the CDR3, the DNA is TGTGCCAGCAGTTCTATGGGTGCGGGAGGAAGCAGCTATGAGCAGTTCTTC.

This chain connects TRBV29-1 to TRBJ2-1; D gene uncertain. Germline CDR1 is SQVTM and CDR2 is ANQGSEA. V was shortened by 3 bases and J by 6 bases, with 0 bases between the two germline ends. This CDR3 contains 9 residues. CDR3 region: CSVDNEQFF. The CDR3 nucleotides are TGCAGCGTTGACAATGAGCAGTTCTTC.

There are a few counts of this clonotype. The chain recombines TRBV5-6 with TRBJ1-4; no clear D gene. The CDR3 extends over 15 amino acids. Trimming removed 0 bases at V and 4 bases at J, with 10 bases between. From germline, CDR1 is SGHDT and CDR2 YYEEEE. The CDR3 DNA reads TGTGCCAGCAGCTTGGTAAAAGATTATAATGAAAAACTGTTTTTT. This sequence encodes CASSLVKDYNEKLFF.

This clonotype was observed many times. V is TRBV7-8 and J is TRBJ2-5; a possible D gene is TRBD2 (5 bases). Germline assignment: CDR1 SGHVS and CDR2 FQNEAQ. Trimming shortened V by 8 bases and J by 9 bases, and 13 bases separated the two germline ends. The CDR3 runs to 11 residues. This chain's CDR3 is CASRTGESQYF. The DNA of the CDR3 is TGTGCCAGCCGGACTGGGGAGTCCCAGTACTTC. Full variable domain (rest looked up from reference TRBV7-8 and TRBJ2-5): GAGVSQSPRYKVAKRGQDVALRCDPISGHVSLFWYQQALGQGPEFLTYFQNEAQLDKSGLPSDRFFAERPEGSVSTLKIQRTQQEDSAVYLCASRTGESQYFGPGTRLLVL.